The 14 T cell receptor beta chains reported below all come from one sample, sequenced in a study of CD8 T cells in Susac syndrome. It was CD27 and CD45RA staining that defined memory subsets for TEMRA sorting. Random hexamers were used to reverse transcribe roughly 0.5 to 1 ug of RNA. MiXCR, run by TCRdb on the immunoSEQ multiplex PCR reads, gives a single entry per CDR3 protein. The sample includes about 2,300 distinct CDR3 sequences, more than 65% of them seen just once. Sequencing input: CD8+ TEMRA cells from PBMCs. The subset denotes: FACS-sorted terminally differentiated effector memory CD8+ T cells re-expressing CD45RA (CD8+ TEMRA). These receptors were taken from a human donor with Susac syndrome.

This clonotype qualifies as large. V gene TRBV4-2 combines with J gene TRBJ2-7; 7 bases align to TRBD1. This CDR3 has 16 residues. Germline CDR1 and CDR2: LGHNA and YNFKEQ. Germline trimming cut 0 bases from V and 0 bases from J; bases unmatched to any gene: 5. CDR3 nucleotide sequence: TGTGCCAGCAGCCAAGATGGGGACAGTGGCTCCTACGAGCAGTACTTC. Protein: CASSQDGDSGSYEQYF.

The CDR3 DNA follows: TGTGCCAGCAGCCCTAGTCGCAGCAGGGCGGCAGATACGCAGTATTTT. Translation: CASSPSRSRAADTQYF. This chain connects TRBV11-2 to TRBJ2-3; D is possibly TRBD1 (5 bases). V lost 5 bases and J lost 4, with 19 bases in between. Germline loops: CDR1 SGHAT, CDR2 FQNNGV. There are 16 residues in the CDR3.

The chain carries TRBV7-6 and TRBJ1-1; D is perhaps TRBD1 (6 bases). This CDR3 has 16 residues. V lost 3 bases and J lost 0, with 14 bases in between. The V gene's germline CDR1 is SGHVS and CDR2 FNYEAQ. The CDR3, as DNA: TGTGCCAGCAGCTTGGAAGCGGGACAAATGAACACTGAAGCTTTCTTT. This gives the protein CASSLEAGQMNTEAFF.

CDR3 coding DNA: TGTGCCAGCAGCCAAGGGCTAACCGGGGAGCTGTTTTTT. It specifies CASSQGLTGELFF. The chain employs TRBV3-1 and TRBJ2-2, with D hard to call. CDR1 and CDR2 (germline): LGHDT, YNNKEL (reference sequence). The CDR3 consists of 13 residues. Trimming took off 1 base at V and 5 bases at J, with 5 bases between the two ends.

There are a few counts of this clonotype. The J gene is TRBJ2-2, the V gene TRBV6-2 or TRBV6-3, with 7 positions matching TRBD1. Unmatched junction bases numbered 4, after V lost 6 bases and J lost 0 bases. In germline, CDR1 is MNHEY, CDR2 SVGEGT. This CDR3 has 15 residues. The DNA of the CDR3 is TGTGCCAGCAGCCGGGACAGCGCGAACACCGGGGAGCTGTTTTTT. Protein product: CASSRDSANTGELFF.

This clonotype was observed a single time. This chain connects TRBV28 to TRBJ1-2, with 8 nucleotides matching TRBD1. CDR1 is MDHEN and CDR2 is SYDVKM in the germline V gene. CDR3 length: 17 amino acids. The V segment lost 2 bases and the J segment 4 bases; nucleotides outside the gene matches: 12. The CDR3 loop reads CASSLLEGQGHFYGYTF. The CDR3 DNA reads TGTGCCAGCAGTTTACTGGAAGGACAGGGACATTTCTATGGCTACACCTTC.

Note on this clonotype: Just one base apart from a much larger clone, this may be a read error. The chain uses TRBV4-2 and TRBJ2-7; TRBD1 matches 7 bases. Germline CDR1 LGHNA, CDR2 YNFKEQ. J gave up 0 bases and V 1 base, and 6 bases lay outside the gene matches. The CDR3 length is 16 residues. For the CDR3, the DNA is TGTGCCAGCAGCCAAGCTGGGGACAGTGGCTCCTACGAGCAGTACTTC. This gives the protein CASSQAGDSGSYEQYF.

The chain carries TRBV6-1 and TRBJ2-1, with 7 bases aligning to TRBD2. The CDR3 runs 17 residues. CDR1 and CDR2 from the germline V gene are MNHNS and SASEGT. V lost 5 bases to trimming and J lost 5 bases; unmatched junction nucleotides: 15. CDR3 sequence: CASSRQLATGVDNEQFF. The CDR3 bases are TGTGCCAGCAGTCGCCAACTAGCGACTGGGGTCGACAATGAGCAGTTCTTC.

This clonotype was counted a few times. The chain links TRBV29-1 to TRBJ1-1; D remains ambiguous. V lost 7 bases, J lost 5 bases, and 11 bases lay in between. CDR3 length equals 11 residues. Germline V lookup: CDR1 SQVTM, CDR2 ANQGSEA. The CDR3 sequence: CSAEGGTEAFF. In nucleotides, the CDR3 is TGCAGCGCGGAGGGCGGGACTGAAGCTTTCTTT.

The rearrangement links TRBV20-1 to TRBJ2-1; 10 bases match TRBD1. CDR3 size: 18 residues. Germline loops: CDR1 DFQATT, CDR2 SNEGSKA (reference sequence). Losses at the gene ends were 0 bases for V and 2 bases for J; bases not matched to a gene: 10. The CDR3 nucleotides read TGCAGTGCTAGAGATACCGGGACAGGGGAATACACCTACAATGAGCAGTTCTTC. Protein product: CSARDTGTGEYTYNEQFF.

V is TRBV4-1 and J is TRBJ1-2; no firm D call. Per germline, CDR1 MGHRA and CDR2 YSYEKL. This CDR3 has 13 residues. Trimming took off 0 bases at V and 4 bases at J, with 6 bases between the two ends. DNA for the CDR3: TGCGCCAGCAGCCAAGACCGATTCTATGGCTACACCTTC. Protein product: CASSQDRFYGYTF.

The J gene is TRBJ2-1, the V gene TRBV9, with 7 bases matching TRBD1. Germline V gives CDR1 SGDLS, CDR2 YYNGEE. The CDR3 runs 15 residues. Unmatched junction bases numbered 8, after V lost 1 base and J lost 7 bases. CDR3 nucleotide sequence: TGTGCCAGCAGCGTAATAGGGGGCAACGGGAATGAGCAGTTCTTC. Its protein product is CASSVIGGNGNEQFF.

The CDR3 DNA sequence: TGTGCCAGCAGCTTACGGGGCGCCTACAATGAGCAGTTCTTC. Amino acid sequence: CASSLRGAYNEQFF. The genes are TRBV28 and TRBJ2-1; TRBD1 or TRBD2 may be the D gene (5 bases each). V was shortened by 6 bases and J by 2 bases, with 11 bases between the two germline ends. The germline CDR1 and CDR2 sequences are MDHEN and SYDVKM. This CDR3 contains 14 residues.

J is TRBJ2-2 and V is TRBV7-2; D is undetermined. The V end was cut by 1 base, the J end by 4 bases, with 10 bases between. The CDR3 is 15 amino acids. Germline V gives CDR1 SGHTA, CDR2 FQGNSA. CDR3: CASSLGGRITGELFF. The DNA of the CDR3 is TGTGCCAGCAGCTTAGGGGGTCGTATCACCGGGGAGCTGTTTTTT.